This TCR beta chain originates from a study of cytomegalovirus exposure and HLA in healthy donors. Study outcomes and limitations: Reports state that TCR beta sequences accurately predicted most subjects' HLA-A and HLA-B alleles. The classifier reportedly diagnosed cytomegalovirus status with high sensitivity and specificity.

The V segment lost 8 bases and the J segment 4 bases; nucleotides outside the gene matches: 13. Germline values: CDR1 KGHSY, CDR2 FQNENV. The CDR3 is 16 amino acids. Of note for this clone: Its antigen is not known.

In nominal health when sampled, donors likely had unrecorded immune exposures nonetheless. Researchers ran the PCR with 60 Vbeta and 13 Jbeta primers. Generated by immunoSEQ multiplex PCR, the TCRdb table keeps only in-frame clones and is missing some. The sample includes over 150,000 clones, approximately 67% of them seen just once. The sequencing sample was made of PBMCs. The sequence was collected from a woman under 30 in good health and CMV-seropositive. This rearrangement joins TRBV16 to TRBJ1-2; 10 bases match TRBD1. The CDR3 DNA is TGTGCCAGCGGCGCCAATGCCGGGACAGGGGTCTATGGCTACACCTTC. It translates to CASGANAGTGVYGYTF.